Listed here are 15 T cell receptor beta chains from one sample, sequenced in a study of beta chain features in type 1 diabetes. These receptors lack a known antigen. Whole-study results and caveats: Shorter TCRB CDR3s, moderately but significantly so, marked every one of the four CD4+ subsets in Type 1 diabetes patients.

Investigators reverse transcribed all isolated RNA, so they sequenced expressed TCRB transcripts. Clones were sequenced by immunoSEQ multiplex PCR, and TCRdb holds only the in-frame ones, with some missing. The table has around 710,000 clones, about an eighth seen once. What was sequenced was naive CD4+ T cells from blood. The receptors were gathered from a young man with type 1 diabetes.

This chain joins TRBV4-3 and TRBJ2-3, with D possibly matching TRBD2 (6 bases). Germline values: CDR1 LGHNA, CDR2 YSLEER. The V gene lost 0 bases and the J gene lost 5 bases, with 12 bases spanning the gap. The CDR3 contains 15 residues. Written as DNA, the CDR3 is TGCGCCAGCAGCCAAGATCCAGGGCGGGGAGATACGCAGTATTTT. It translates to CASSQDPGRGDTQYF.

This clone was counted only a few times. The J gene is TRBJ1-6, the V gene TRBV7-3, with D maybe TRBD1 (5 bases). Deletions cut 2 bases from V and 8 bases from J, with 10 bases between. CDR3 length: 14 residues. CDR1 is SGHTA, CDR2 FQGTGA, per germline. The CDR3 protein is CASSLEGADSPLHF. Written as DNA, the CDR3 is TGTGCCAGCAGCTTAGAAGGGGCTGATTCACCCCTCCACTTT.

The chain is built from TRBV25-1 and TRBJ2-1; no definite D call. The length of the CDR3 is 14 residues. Trimming removed 6 bases at V and 2 bases at J, with 11 bases between. Germline CDR1 reads MGHDK; CDR2 reads SYGVNS. CDR3 protein: CASSNSYPYNEQFF. CDR3 nucleotide sequence: TGTGCCAGCAGCAATTCTTATCCCTACAATGAGCAGTTCTTC.

The chain links TRBV9 to TRBJ2-3, with a tentative D call TRBD1 (5 bases). This CDR3 region has 15 residues. Germline CDR1 and CDR2: SGDLS and YYNGEE. Deletions cut 2 bases from V and 3 bases from J, with 13 bases between. CDR3 amino acids: CASSVSGHRTDTQYF. The CDR3, as DNA: TGTGCCAGCAGCGTCTCAGGACACAGAACAGATACGCAGTATTTT.

The chain uses TRBV13 and TRBJ2-2; D is possibly TRBD2 (6 bases). Trimming stripped 6 bases from V and 0 bases from J, with 26 bases between. The CDR3 length is 20 residues. Looked up from germline, CDR1 is PRHDT and CDR2 is FYEKMQ (reference sequence). The CDR3 coding sequence is TGTGCCAGCAGATTCTCCCCCCGGGGGTCGTACCATACGAACACCGGGGAGCTGTTTTTT. Translated, it gives CASRFSPRGSYHTNTGELFF.

This clone was detected only a few times. This chain uses TRBV6-6 with TRBJ1-5; D is uncertain. This CDR3 is 12 amino acids long. Germline CDR1 and CDR2: MNHNY and SVGAGI (reference sequence). V lost 7 bases and J 8 bases, leaving 12 bases between the germline ends. This CDR3 reads CASTTSREPQHF. CDR3 nucleotide sequence: TGTGCCAGCACTACTTCGAGAGAGCCCCAGCATTTT.

The chain couples TRBV7-9 to TRBJ2-2; no definite D call. Germline-derived CDR1 and CDR2 are SEHNR and FQNEAQ (reference sequence). The CDR3 contains 15 residues. V lost 3 bases, J lost 2 bases, and 10 bases lay in between. CDR3: CASSFPRINTGELFF. DNA of the CDR3: TGTGCCAGCAGCTTTCCCAGGATTAACACCGGGGAGCTGTTTTTT. The full variable domain, in which reference TRBV7-9 and TRBJ2-2 provide the parts outside the CDR3, is DTGVSQNPRHKITKRGQNVTFRCDPISEHNRLYWYRQTLGQGPEFLTYFQNEAQLEKSRLLSDRFSAERPKGSFSTLEIQRTEQGDSAMYLCASSFPRINTGELFFGEGSRLTVL.

The J gene is TRBJ1-2, the V gene TRBV30; the D is unclear. This CDR3 has 15 residues. The V gene lost 0 bases and the J gene lost 4 bases, with 15 bases spanning the gap. Germline V lookup: CDR1 GTSNPN, CDR2 SVGIG (reference sequence). As DNA, the CDR3 is TGTGCCTGGAGTGTTTTAGGCAGCTCCGGCTATGGCTACACCTTC. This translates into CAWSVLGSSGYGYTF.

A few counts support this clone. This rearrangement joins TRBV19 to TRBJ1-4; 8 bases are shared with TRBD1. The CDR3 is 14 residues long. V trimming: 7 bases; J trimming: 8 bases; junction bases outside the gene matches: 9. The germline V gene encodes CDR1 LNHDA and CDR2 SQIVND (reference sequence). The CDR3 is CASTQTGVGEKLFF. The CDR3 coding sequence is TGTGCCAGTACCCAGACAGGGGTTGGAGAAAAACTGTTTTTT.

The CDR3 is CASSSTGTSWYEQYF. As DNA, the CDR3 is TGTGCCAGCTCATCCACCGGGACTAGCTGGTACGAGCAGTACTTC. The chain combines TRBV18 with TRBJ2-7, with 9 positions matching TRBD2. Looked up from germline, CDR1 is KGHSH and CDR2 is LQKENI. The CDR3 extends over 15 amino acids. Germline trimming cut 5 bases from V and 4 bases from J; bases unmatched to any gene: 9.

This clone was counted a few times. The chain combines TRBV2 with TRBJ1-2, with D uncertain. V was shortened by 6 bases and J by 3 bases, with 11 bases between the two germline ends. Germline V lookup: CDR1 SNHLY, CDR2 FYNNEI. CDR3 length: 13 residues. In DNA, the CDR3 is TGTGCCAGCAGGCTGGGCGGAGACTATGGCTACACCTTC. Residues: CASRLGGDYGYTF.

This clone showed up just a few times. The rearrangement uses TRBV9 and TRBJ2-7; possibly TRBD1 for D (6 bases). Germline lookup yields CDR1 SGDLS and CDR2 YYNGEE. V shed 3 bases and J shed 6 bases, with 22 bases lying between them. The CDR3 totals 16 residues. The CDR3 loop reads CASSGQGSTVPREQYF. Written as DNA, the CDR3 is TGTGCCAGCAGCGGCCAGGGGTCCACAGTCCCTCGCGAGCAGTACTTC.

This clone was seen only a few times. The J gene is TRBJ2-1, the V gene TRBV4-2, with TRBD2 identical over 7 bases. In germline, CDR1 is LGHNA, CDR2 YNFKEQ. Germline trimming cut 3 bases from V and 2 bases from J; bases unmatched to any gene: 13. The CDR3 is 18 amino acids. The CDR3 sequence: CASSQTMGRGTAYNEQFF. Here the CDR3 DNA reads TGTGCCAGCAGCCAGACCATGGGGCGGGGGACTGCCTACAATGAGCAGTTCTTC.

The rearrangement links TRBV11-2 to TRBJ1-2, with 9 bases aligning to TRBD1. The germline V gene encodes CDR1 SGHAT and CDR2 FQNNGV. This CDR3 is built from 15 residues. The V gene end was trimmed by 2 bases and the J gene end by 4 bases; junction bases not matched to a gene: 5. CDR3 DNA sequence: TGTGCCAGCAGCTTATACACGGGACAGGGCTATGGCTACACCTTC. It specifies CASSLYTGQGYGYTF.

This clone was counted between two and nine times. The V gene is TRBV30, the J gene TRBJ2-1; D may be TRBD1 (6 bases). Trimming took 5 bases from V and 5 from J, leaving 10 bases between them. The CDR3 totals 12 residues. Germline lookup yields CDR1 GTSNPN and CDR2 SVGIG (reference sequence). CDR3 in DNA: TGTGCCTGGGGGACACGCAACAATGAGCAGTTCTTC. Translating gives CAWGTRNNEQFF.